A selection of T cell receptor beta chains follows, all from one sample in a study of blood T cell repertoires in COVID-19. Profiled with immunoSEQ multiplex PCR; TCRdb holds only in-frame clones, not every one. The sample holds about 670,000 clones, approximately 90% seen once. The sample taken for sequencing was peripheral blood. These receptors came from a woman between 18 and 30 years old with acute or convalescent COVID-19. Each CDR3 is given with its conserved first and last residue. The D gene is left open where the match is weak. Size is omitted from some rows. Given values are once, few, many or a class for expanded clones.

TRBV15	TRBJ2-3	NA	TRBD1	CATSRDRTGGSDTQYF	TGTGCCACCAGCAGAGATCGGACAGGGGGATCAGATACGCAGTATTTT
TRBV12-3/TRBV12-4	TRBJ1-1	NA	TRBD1	CATLQGATEAFF	TGTGCCACCTTACAGGGGGCCACTGAAGCTTTCTTT
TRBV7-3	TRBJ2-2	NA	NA	CASSEQGSVTGELFF	TGTGCCAGCAGCGAGCAGGGGTCGGTTACCGGGGAGCTGTTTTTT
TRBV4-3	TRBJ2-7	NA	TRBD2	CASSPRAGGPGGEQYF	TGCGCCAGCAGCCCACGAGCGGGGGGACCCGGGGGGGAGCAGTACTTC
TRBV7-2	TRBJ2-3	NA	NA	CASSLVGRGAYTDTQYF	TGTGCCAGCAGCTTAGTAGGACGGGGGGCGTACACAGATACGCAGTATTTT
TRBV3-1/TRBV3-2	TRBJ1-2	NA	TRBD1	CASSQRRQGRITNYGYTF	TGTGCCAGCAGCCAACGAAGACAGGGGCGGATAACCAACTATGGCTACACCTTC
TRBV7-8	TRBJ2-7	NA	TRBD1	CASSLVSGQGFEQYF	TGTGCCAGCAGCTTAGTTTCCGGACAGGGGTTCGAGCAGTACTTC
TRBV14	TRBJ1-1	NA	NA	CASSQAGFRGTEAFF	TGTGCCAGCAGCCAAGCCGGCTTTAGGGGCACTGAAGCTTTCTTT
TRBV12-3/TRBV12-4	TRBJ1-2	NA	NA	CASSLGVGYTF	TGTGCCAGCAGCCTAGGGGTTGGCTACACCTTC
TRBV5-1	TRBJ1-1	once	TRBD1	CASSLVEGAGTEAFF	TGCGCCAGCAGCTTGGTTGAGGGGGCGGGCACTGAAGCTTTCTTT
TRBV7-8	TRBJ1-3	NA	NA	CASSPNSGNTIYF	TGTGCCAGCAGCCCCAACTCTGGAAACACCATATATTTT
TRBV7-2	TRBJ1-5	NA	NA	CASSPRGPYSNQPQHF	TGTGCCAGCAGCCCCAGGGGACCATATAGCAATCAGCCCCAGCATTTT
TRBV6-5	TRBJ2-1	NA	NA	CASSYRTSGLQQFF	TGTGCCAGCAGTTACCGTACGAGTGGACTACAGCAGTTCTTC
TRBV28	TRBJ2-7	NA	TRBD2	CASSLFPTGGGTRSYEQYF	TGTGCCAGCAGTTTATTCCCGACTGGGGGCGGGACTAGATCTTACGAGCAGTACTTC
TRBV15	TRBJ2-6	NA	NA	CATSRELTGANVLTF	TGTGCCACCAGCAGAGAATTAACTGGGGCCAACGTCCTGACTTTC
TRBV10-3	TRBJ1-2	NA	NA	CAIGQVKNYGYTF	TGTGCCATCGGACAAGTAAAAAACTATGGCTACACCTTC
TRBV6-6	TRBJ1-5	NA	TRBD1	CASVPGQGRPQHF	TGTGCCAGCGTCCCGGGACAGGGTAGACCCCAGCATTTT
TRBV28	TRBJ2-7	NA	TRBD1	CASSPPGQGAYEQYF	TGTGCCAGCAGTCCGCCTGGACAGGGGGCCTACGAGCAGTACTTC
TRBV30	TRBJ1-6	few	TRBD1	CAWSDRQGSNSPLHF	TGTGCCTGGAGTGATAGACAGGGGAGCAATTCACCCCTCCACTTT
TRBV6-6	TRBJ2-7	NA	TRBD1	CASGTGPRQYF	TGTGCCAGCGGGACAGGCCCGAGGCAGTACTTC
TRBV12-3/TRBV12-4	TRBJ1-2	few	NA	CASSPGGIYGYTF	TGTGCCAGCAGTCCCGGCGGGATCTATGGCTACACCTTC
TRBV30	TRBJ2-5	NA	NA	CAWSVSRGSLGQETQYF	TGTGCCTGGAGTGTCAGTCGGGGGAGCCTGGGACAAGAGACCCAGTACTTC
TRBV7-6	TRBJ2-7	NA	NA	CASSSRGGKGAYEQYF	TGTGCCAGCAGCTCCCGTGGGGGGAAAGGGGCCTACGAGCAGTACTTC
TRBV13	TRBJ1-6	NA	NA	CASSLGIGRNSPLHF	TGTGCCAGCAGCTTAGGCATTGGCCGTAATTCACCCCTCCACTTT
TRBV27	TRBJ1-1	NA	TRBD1	CASSTHRGSITEAFF	TGTGCCAGCAGTACCCACAGGGGGTCTATCACTGAAGCTTTCTTT
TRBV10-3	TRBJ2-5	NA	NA	CAIRPEARETQYF	TGTGCCATCAGGCCCGAGGCACGAGAGACCCAGTACTTC
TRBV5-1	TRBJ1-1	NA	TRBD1	CASSGRGRRDTEAFF	TGCGCCAGCAGCGGAAGGGGGCGCAGGGACACTGAAGCTTTCTTT
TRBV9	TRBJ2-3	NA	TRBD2	CASSVAPSKRGYTDTQYF	TGTGCCAGCAGCGTAGCCCCCTCAAAGCGGGGGTACACAGATACGCAGTATTTT
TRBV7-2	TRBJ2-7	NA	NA	CASSLVGRTDTYEQYF	TGTGCCAGCAGCTTAGTGGGCAGGACAGATACCTACGAGCAGTACTTC